This is a list of T cell receptor beta chains from one sample in a study of cytomegalovirus exposure and HLA in healthy donors. This table comes from immunoSEQ multiplex PCR, and its TCRdb copy is limited to in-frame clones, with some not included. The table records about 150,000 clones, around 9.7% of them present only once. Sample: PBMCs. The receptors here all came from a man over 45 in good health and CMV-seronegative. CDR3s include the opening cysteine and the closing phenylalanine or tryptophan. The D gene is left open where the match is weak. Where a row states a size, it is once, few, many or the class of an expanded clone; other rows omit it.

>.|TRBV10-2|TRBJ1-3|TRBD1
TGCGCCAGCAGTGAGTCTACAGGGGCCAGCTCTGGAAACACCATATATTTT
CASSESTGASSGNTIYF
>.|TRBV5-1|TRBJ1-6|.
TGCGCCAGCAGCTTGGCCTTTTACAGGAGCTCCTATAATTCACCCCTCCACTTT
CASSLAFYRSSYNSPLHF
>.|TRBV27|TRBJ2-2|TRBD2
TGTGCCAGCAGCAGCGGGACTAGCGGGAGTGGGGAGCTGTTTTTT
CASSSGTSGSGELFF
>.|TRBV5-1|TRBJ1-2|.
TGCGCCAGCAGTTTTGGGGGGGGGAATGGCTACACCTTC
CASSFGGGNGYTF
>few|TRBV2|TRBJ1-4|.
TGTGCCAGCAGGCGGGGAGCTAATGAAAAACTGTTTTTT
CASRRGANEKLFF
>few|TRBV4-2|TRBJ2-3|TRBD2
TGTGCCAGCAGCCAAGATCCCCCCAGAACTAGCGGGGGGGCTCGTTCAGATACGCAGTATTTT
CASSQDPPRTSGGARSDTQYF
>.|TRBV28|TRBJ1-1|.
TGTGCCAGCAGTTCTCGAGGGCAAGGGCGTAGCACTGAAGCTTTCTTT
CASSSRGQGRSTEAFF
>few|TRBV5-6|TRBJ1-4|TRBD1
TGTGCCAGCAGCTTGCGGACAGGGGGGAATGAAAAACTGTTTTTT
CASSLRTGGNEKLFF
>few|TRBV7-2|TRBJ1-1|.
TGTGCCAGCAGCTTCTCATGGAGCACTGAAGCTTTCTTT
CASSFSWSTEAFF
>.|TRBV27|TRBJ2-2|TRBD1
TGTGCCAGCAGTATTAAAGGACAGGGGCTCCTTACTTTGGGCGGGGAGCTGTTTTTT
CASSIKGQGLLTLGGELFF
>few|TRBV18|TRBJ1-5|TRBD1
TGTGCCAGCTCGGACAGGGGGGGTGGCAATCAGCCCCAGCATTTT
CASSDRGGGNQPQHF
>few|TRBV18|TRBJ2-5|.
TGTGCCAGCTCACCAATAATGCAAGAGACCCAGTACTTC
CASSPIMQETQYF
>.|TRBV9|TRBJ2-5|.
TGTGCCAGCAGCGTAGTCAGCCAAGAGACCCAGTACTTC
CASSVVSQETQYF
>.|TRBV18|TRBJ1-2|TRBD1
TGTGCCAGCTCACAACCGGGACAGGGTAACTATGGCTACACCTTC
CASSQPGQGNYGYTF
>few|TRBV5-4|TRBJ2-5|.
TGTGCCAGCAGCTTTCCACAAGAGACCCAGTACTTC
CASSFPQETQYF
>.|TRBV7-9|TRBJ2-5|TRBD2
TGTGCCAGCAGCGCTGGACTAGAGGAGACCCAGTACTTC
CASSAGLEETQYF
>few|TRBV5-4|TRBJ2-5|.
TGTGCCAGCAGCTTCCGGGGAACGCAAGAGACCCAGTACTTC
CASSFRGTQETQYF
>few|TRBV6-6|TRBJ1-4|.
TGTGCCAGCAGGCCAACCACAGGTTATAATGAAAAACTGTTTTTT
CASRPTTGYNEKLFF
>few|TRBV5-1|TRBJ1-3|.
TGCGCCAGCAGCCTAAGGGGTGGAAACACCATATATTTT
CASSLRGGNTIYF
>few|TRBV27|TRBJ2-7|.
TGTGCCAGCAGTTTATTCGGCAGGGGGGCCCATACTTTTTACGAGCAGTACTTC
CASSLFGRGAHTFYEQYF
>few|TRBV20-1|TRBJ1-2|.
TGCAGCGTGAGACAGTCATATGGCTACACCTTC
CSVRQSYGYTF
>.|TRBV7-2|TRBJ2-5|.
TGTGCCAGCAGCCTCGAAGTAGGGGTGGCGACCCAGTACTTC
CASSLEVGVATQYF
>.|TRBV27|TRBJ1-6|TRBD1
TGTGCCACCAGGACAGGGGGAAATAATTCACCCCTCCACTTT
CATRTGGNNSPLHF
>few|TRBV27|TRBJ2-7|TRBD2
TGTGCCAGCAGCTCCGGGACTAGCGGGAGCTCTATTTACTACGAGCAGTACTTC
CASSSGTSGSSIYYEQYF
>.|TRBV15|TRBJ2-3|TRBD2
TGTGCCACCAGCAGAGATGCGGGCGGGGGGGTCACAGATACGCAGTATTTT
CATSRDAGGGVTDTQYF
>.|TRBV18|TRBJ2-3|TRBD2
TGTGCCAGCTCACCACGACTAGCGGGGAGAGATACGCAGTATTTT
CASSPRLAGRDTQYF
>.|TRBV14|TRBJ2-3|TRBD2
TGTGCCAGCAGAGACCGACTAGCGCCTACAGATACGCAGTATTTT
CASRDRLAPTDTQYF
>few|TRBV28|TRBJ2-7|TRBD1
TGTGCCAGCCACCCCCCCGGGACAGGGATGGCCTACGAGCAGTACTTC
CASHPPGTGMAYEQYF
>few|TRBV11-2|TRBJ2-2|.
TGTGCCAGCAGCCGAGTTAGCACCGGGGAGCTGTTTTTT
CASSRVSTGELFF
>few|TRBV18|TRBJ1-2|.
TGTGCCAGCTCACTTAGATCCGATGGCTACACCTTC
CASSLRSDGYTF